Listed here are 5 T cell receptor beta chains from one sample, sequenced in a study of shared T cell receptors in the human thymus. Libraries were prepared by immunoSEQ multiplex PCR; TCRdb keeps only in-frame clonotypes and omits some of them. Seen here are about 660,000 clones, over 75% observed once, and the top ten hold 0.0085% to 0.012%. The same data also went into a second study, on human thymus T cells.

Sequenced material: thymocytes. The receptors were gathered from a boy less than two years old with a congenital heart defect.

The chain carries TRBV5-1 and TRBJ2-7, with TRBD2 matching over 14 bases. The ends lost 3 bases at V and 7 bases at J; junction bases unmatched: 6. This CDR3 region has 15 residues. The V gene's germline CDR1 is SGHRS and CDR2 YFSETQ. CDR3 residues: CASSYGLAGGREQYF. The CDR3 DNA sequence: TGCGCCAGCAGCTACGGACTAGCGGGAGGCCGAGAGCAGTACTTC. Using reference TRBV5-1 and TRBJ2-7 for the parts outside the CDR3, the full variable domain is KAGVTQTPRYLIKTRGQQVTLSCSPISGHRSVSWYQQTPGQGLQFLFEYFSETQRNKGNFPGRFSGRQFSNSRSEMNVSTLELGDSALYLCASSYGLAGGREQYFGPGTRLTVT.

This rearrangement joins TRBV4-3 to TRBJ1-4, with TRBD1 matching over 7 bases. V shed 4 bases and J 6 bases; nucleotides not matched to a gene: 11. This CDR3 comprises 16 residues. CDR1 is LGHNA and CDR2 is YSLEER in the germline V gene. The CDR3 bases are TGCGCCAGCAGCCCCCAAGGCTGGGACAGAGATGAAAAACTGTTTTTT. It specifies CASSPQGWDRDEKLFF.

V gene TRBV29-1 combines with J gene TRBJ2-5, with D unclear. V lost 7 bases, J lost 0 bases, and 9 bases lay in between. This CDR3 has 12 amino acids. Germline assignment: CDR1 SQVTM and CDR2 ANQGSEA. The CDR3 DNA follows: TGCAGCGGAGAGAGCAACCAAGAGACCCAGTACTTC. This gives the protein CSGESNQETQYF.

The chain uses TRBV6-6 and TRBJ2-4; a weak D match, TRBD2 (7 bases). Trimming left V 8 bases short and J 3 bases short, with 17 bases between. Germline lookup yields CDR1 MNHNY and CDR2 SVGAGI (reference sequence). CDR3 size: 15 residues. DNA of the CDR3: TGTGCCAGCGCTGGGGGCGGGAGAGGCAAAAACATTCAGTACTTC. It is translated as CASAGGGRGKNIQYF.

CDR3 sequence: CASTLGEGVRETQYF. The CDR3 DNA is TGTGCCAGCACCCTAGGGGAAGGGGTCAGGGAGACCCAGTACTTC. The genes are TRBV28 and TRBJ2-5, with TRBD1 as a possible D gene (5 bases). The germline CDR1 and CDR2 sequences are MDHEN and SYDVKM. The CDR3 has 15 amino acids. V lost 7 bases to trimming and J lost 5 bases, with 20 bases between them.